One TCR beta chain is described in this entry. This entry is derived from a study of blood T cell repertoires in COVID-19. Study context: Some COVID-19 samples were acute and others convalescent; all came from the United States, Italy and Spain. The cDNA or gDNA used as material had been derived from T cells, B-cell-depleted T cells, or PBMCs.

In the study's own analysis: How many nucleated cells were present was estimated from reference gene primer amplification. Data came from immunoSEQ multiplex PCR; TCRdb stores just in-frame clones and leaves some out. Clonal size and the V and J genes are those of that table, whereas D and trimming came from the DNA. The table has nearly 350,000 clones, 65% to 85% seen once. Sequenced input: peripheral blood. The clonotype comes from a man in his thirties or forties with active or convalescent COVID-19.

This CDR3 is CASTAPPGQGGGYTF. The CDR3 coding sequence is TGTGCCAGCACCGCCCCCCCGGGACAGGGGGGGGGCTACACCTTC. The V gene is TRBV2, the J gene TRBJ1-2; 11 nucleotides agree with TRBD1. CDR3 size: 15 residues. Germline trimming cut 7 bases from V and 8 bases from J; bases unmatched to any gene: 12. Germline-derived CDR1 and CDR2 are SNHLY and FYNNEI.